Listed here are 6 T cell receptor beta chains from one sample, sequenced in a study of blood T cell repertoires in COVID-19. Data came from immunoSEQ multiplex PCR; TCRdb stores just in-frame clones and leaves some out. The sample records under 150,000 clones, about 87% being singletons. The specimen was PBMCs or T cells enriched from blood (not recorded which). The receptors here all came from a man aged 45-60 years in a cohort exposed to, infected with or recovered from COVID-19 (not recorded which).

The chain has TRBV18 and TRBJ2-7; TRBD2 aligns across 7 bases. Germline assignment: CDR1 KGHSH and CDR2 LQKENI. The CDR3 runs 15 residues. Losses at the gene ends were 6 bases for V and 4 bases for J; bases not matched to a gene: 12. The CDR3 nucleotides read TGTGCCAGCTCCCAGAGTACGGGAGGTAGGTACGAGCAGTACTTC. It codes for CASSQSTGGRYEQYF.

The V call is TRBV5-1, the J call TRBJ1-1, with TRBD1 matching over 9 bases. Germline assignment: CDR1 SGHRS and CDR2 YFSETQ. CDR3 length equals 16 residues. The V segment lost 3 bases and the J segment 3 bases; nucleotides outside the gene matches: 9. The CDR3 loop reads CASSSTGGGEDTEAFF. The DNA for the CDR3 is TGCGCCAGCAGCTCAACAGGGGGCGGGGAGGACACTGAAGCTTTCTTT. The complete variable domain, with remaining parts taken from reference TRBV5-1 and TRBJ1-1, reads KAGVTQTPRYLIKTRGQQVTLSCSPISGHRSVSWYQQTPGQGLQFLFEYFSETQRNKGNFPGRFSGRQFSNSRSEMNVSTLELGDSALYLCASSSTGGGEDTEAFFGQGTRLTVV.

The genes are TRBV16 and TRBJ1-3; a possible D gene is TRBD1 (6 bases). The CDR3 extends over 17 amino acids. Germline V gene data show CDR1 as KGHSY and CDR2 as FQNENV. Trimming left V 2 bases short and J 0 bases short, with 14 bases between. CDR3 protein: CASSQRPLGHSGNTIYF. As DNA, the CDR3 is TGTGCCAGCAGCCAAAGACCACTGGGACACTCTGGAAACACCATATATTTT.

DNA of the CDR3: TGTGCCAGCAGCTTGTACAGGGGTGGCAATCAGCCCCAGCATTTT. It translates to CASSLYRGGNQPQHF. V is TRBV5-6 and J is TRBJ1-5; TRBD1 matches 7 bases. The germline CDR1 and CDR2 sequences are SGHDT and YYEEEE. The CDR3 has 15 amino acids. The V and J ends lost 1 base and 2 bases, in that order; junction bases with no gene match: 3.

Note on this clone: A read error may account for a junction end that differs from germline. The rearrangement joins TRBV6-5 to TRBJ1-2, with 8 bases aligning to TRBD1. This CDR3 is built from 13 residues. Germline CDR1 MNHEY, CDR2 SVGAGI. The CDR3 reads CASGPDRAGRAVF. The CDR3, as DNA: TGTGCCAGCGGGCCGGACAGGGCAGGCCGCGCAGTCTTC.

This clone has only a few counts. J is TRBJ1-5 and V is TRBV27; weak D call: TRBD1 (6 bases). The CDR3 contains 13 residues. CDR1 and CDR2 from the germline V gene are MNHEY and SMNVEV (reference sequence). V dropped 6 bases and J dropped 7 bases, with 13 bases sitting between them. The CDR3 is CASSRGAWQPQHF. The CDR3 nucleotides are TGTGCCAGCAGCAGGGGTGCATGGCAGCCCCAGCATTTT.